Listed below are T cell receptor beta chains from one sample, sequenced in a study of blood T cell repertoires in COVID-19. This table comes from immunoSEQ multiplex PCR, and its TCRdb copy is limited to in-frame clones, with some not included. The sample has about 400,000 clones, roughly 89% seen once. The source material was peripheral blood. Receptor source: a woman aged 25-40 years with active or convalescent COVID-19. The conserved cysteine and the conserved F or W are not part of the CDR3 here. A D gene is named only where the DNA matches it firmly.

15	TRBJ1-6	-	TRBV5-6	ASSLEQKSSYNSPLH
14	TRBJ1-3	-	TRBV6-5	ASSSRTMVSGNTIY
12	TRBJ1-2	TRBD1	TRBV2	AAGQGALNYGYT
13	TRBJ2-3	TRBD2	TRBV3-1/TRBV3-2	ASSQVLASTDTQY
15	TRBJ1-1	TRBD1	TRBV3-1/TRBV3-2	ASSQDRGLGPNTEAF
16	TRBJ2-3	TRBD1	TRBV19	ASNPPGQGYASTDTQY
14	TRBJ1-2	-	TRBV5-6	ASSLWRSSSNYGYT
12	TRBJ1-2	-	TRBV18	ASSPLDTGYGYT
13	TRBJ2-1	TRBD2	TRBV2	ASISIGGAYNEQF
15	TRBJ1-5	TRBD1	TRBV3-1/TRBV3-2	ASSQGRTGPRAQPQH
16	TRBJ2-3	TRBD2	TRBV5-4	ASSLDLAGGRGTDTQY
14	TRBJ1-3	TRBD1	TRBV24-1	ATSDQRTGQVNTIY
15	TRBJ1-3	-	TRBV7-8	ASSFWGRRNSGNTIY
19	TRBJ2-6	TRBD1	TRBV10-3	AISDTGGTGASIYGANVLT
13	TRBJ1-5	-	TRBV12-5	ASGPGVISNQPQH
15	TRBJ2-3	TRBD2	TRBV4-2	ASSQDGPAGETDTQY
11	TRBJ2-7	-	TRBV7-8	ASRQFSKSEEY
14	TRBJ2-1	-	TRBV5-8	ASSFGQASSYNEQF
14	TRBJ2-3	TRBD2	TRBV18	ASSLNLAGGTDTQY
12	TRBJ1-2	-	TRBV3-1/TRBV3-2	ASSHGPGGNGYT
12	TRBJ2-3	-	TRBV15	ATSRDQGGDTQY
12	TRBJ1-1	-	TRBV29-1	SAGVTGWNTEAF
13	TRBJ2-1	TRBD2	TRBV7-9	ASSLLAGGLNEQF
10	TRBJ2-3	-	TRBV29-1	SVVPSADTQY
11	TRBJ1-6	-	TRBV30	AWSVSQNSPLH
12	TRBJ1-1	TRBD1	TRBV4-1	ASGIQGLETEAF
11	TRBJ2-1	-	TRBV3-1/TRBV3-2	ASSPGGPNEQF
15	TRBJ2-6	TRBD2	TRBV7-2	ASSLQSGEFGANVLT